These 3 T cell receptor beta chains were sequenced from one sample in a study of shared clonotypes between healthy human individuals. Assay used: immunoSEQ multiplex PCR; TCRdb lists only in-frame clones, some missing. Among 630,000 or so clones, 95% to 98% were seen once, and the ten largest hold less than 0.35%. Naive-designated CD8 cells lacked CD45RO, were positively enriched for CCR7, and omitted terminally differentiated effector memory CD45RA+ cells. Sequencing used naive CD8+ T cells sorted from blood. The receptor set was obtained from a young man in good health.

This sequence joins TRBV28 and TRBJ2-5, with 8 bases matching TRBD2. The CDR3 loop spans 17 amino acids. From germline, CDR1 is MDHEN and CDR2 SYDVKM. Trimming removed 4 bases from V and 2 bases from J; junction bases left unmatched: 12. CDR3 in DNA: TGTGCCAGCAGTTCCCCGGGGGGGACGACTCTTCAAGAGACCCAGTACTTC. Encoded protein: CASSSPGGTTLQETQYF.

This chain joins TRBV28 and TRBJ2-1; tentatively, D is TRBD2 (5 bases). This CDR3 has 14 residues. V was clipped by 2 bases and J by 7 bases, with 12 bases between them. Germline CDR1 is MDHEN and CDR2 is SYDVKM. This CDR3 is CASSLPLAQNEQFF. CDR3 sequence (DNA): TGTGCCAGCAGTTTACCGCTAGCCCAGAATGAGCAGTTCTTC.

The rearrangement uses TRBV7-9 and TRBJ2-7, with TRBD1 matching 9 bases. With V trimmed by 1 base and J by 0 bases, 4 bases remained unmatched. The CDR3 extends over 16 amino acids. The germline CDR1 and CDR2 sequences are SEHNR and FQNEAQ (reference sequence). The CDR3 nucleotides read TGTGCCAGCAGCTTAGACAGGGGGCACTCCTCCTACGAGCAGTACTTC. Its protein is CASSLDRGHSSYEQYF. The full variable domain, in which reference TRBV7-9 and TRBJ2-7 provide the parts outside the CDR3, is DTGVSQNPRHKITKRGQNVTFRCDPISEHNRLYWYRQTLGQGPEFLTYFQNEAQLEKSRLLSDRFSAERPKGSFSTLEIQRTEQGDSAMYLCASSLDRGHSSYEQYFGPGTRLTVT.